Each of the 20 T cell receptor beta chains below was sequenced from the same sample in a study of blood T cell repertoires in COVID-19. The repertoire was sequenced with immunoSEQ multiplex PCR; TCRdb's copy has only in-frame clones and lacks some. The data contain some 380,000 clones, approximately 86% of them seen just once; the ten biggest clones take up around 2.1%. Sequencing was performed on PBMCs or T cells enriched from blood (not recorded which). All receptors derive from a woman in her thirties or forties with acute COVID-19.

The chain joins TRBV4-1 to TRBJ1-4, with 9 bases lining up with TRBD1. The CDR3 contains 18 residues. Germline CDR1 and CDR2: MGHRA and YSYEKL. J lost 7 bases, V lost 4 bases, and 16 bases had no gene match. The CDR3 spells CASSRYKTGGSWIEKLFF. The CDR3 region has the DNA TGCGCCAGCAGCCGATATAAGACAGGGGGGAGTTGGATTGAAAAACTGTTTTTT.

V usage is TRBV19 and J usage is TRBJ1-2, with TRBD1 matching 9 bases. CDR3 length: 14 amino acids. Germline V CDR1 and CDR2: LNHDA, SQIVND (reference sequence). V shed 6 bases, J shed 5 bases, and the junction held 7 bases outside the gene matches. CDR3 nucleotide sequence: TGTGCCAGTAGCTCCGGGACAGGGAAATATGGCTACACCTTC. Translation gives CASSSGTGKYGYTF.

The table lists this clone with a few counts. The chain couples TRBV5-1 to TRBJ1-2, with 8 nucleotides matching TRBD1. J gave up 7 bases and V 4 bases, and 6 bases lay outside the gene matches. Germline V gene data show CDR1 as SGHRS and CDR2 as YFSETQ. The CDR3 runs 13 residues. The CDR3 loop reads CASSPGQGSGYTF. In DNA, the CDR3 is TGCGCCAGCAGCCCAGGACAGGGAAGTGGCTACACCTTC.

DNA of the CDR3: TGTGCCAGCAGTTTATTGGGGGACAGGGGCGGCTATGGCTACACCTTC. Encoded protein: CASSLLGDRGGYGYTF. V usage is TRBV27 and J usage is TRBJ1-2; 10 nucleotides match TRBD1. Germline CDR1 MNHEY, CDR2 SMNVEV (reference sequence). This CDR3 is built from 16 residues. V lost 1 base to trimming and J lost 4 bases; unmatched junction nucleotides: 6.

The V and J genes are TRBV5-4 and TRBJ2-3, with a tentative D call TRBD2 (5 bases). Per the germline V gene, CDR1 is SGHNT and CDR2 is YYREEE (reference sequence). V lost 0 bases and J 4 bases, leaving 15 bases between the germline ends. The CDR3 is 16 amino acids. The CDR3 protein is CASSLGTTLRADTQYF. CDR3 bases: TGTGCCAGCAGCTTGGGTACTACACTGCGGGCAGATACGCAGTATTTT.

The chain joins TRBV5-6 to TRBJ1-2; D possibly corresponds to TRBD1 (5 bases). The ends were cut back, 4 bases at V and 2 bases at J, with 15 bases in the middle. The germline gives CDR1 SGHDT, CDR2 YYEEEE. This CDR3 contains 15 residues. The DNA for the CDR3 is TGTGCCAGCAGCGAGCCGGGACGGGGGAACTATGGCTACACCTTC. It encodes CASSEPGRGNYGYTF.

This clone was detected a few times. The chain employs TRBV30 and TRBJ1-5, with 8 bases matching TRBD1. Germline loops: CDR1 GTSNPN, CDR2 SVGIG (reference sequence). The CDR3 totals 13 residues. Unmatched junction bases numbered 6, after V lost 5 bases and J lost 6 bases. The CDR3 DNA reads as TGTGCCTGGGGACAGGGAGGGGCTCAGCCCCAGCATTTT. Protein sequence: CAWGQGGAQPQHF.

The chain combines TRBV2 with TRBJ1-1; D not resolved. The germline V and J ends were trimmed by 6 bases and 3 bases, with 5 bases remaining between them. Germline V gene sequence: CDR1 SNHLY, CDR2 FYNNEI. The CDR3 is 11 amino acids. The CDR3 is CASREYTEAFF. As DNA, the CDR3 is TGTGCCAGCAGAGAGTACACTGAAGCTTTCTTT.

The chain has TRBV2 and TRBJ2-3; D gene ambiguous. The CDR3 sequence is 16 residues long. From germline, CDR1 is SNHLY and CDR2 FYNNEI. The V gene lost 4 bases and the J gene lost 0 bases, with 14 bases spanning the gap. The DNA of the CDR3 is TGTGCCAGCAGTGTGGCCGAGACAACTAGCACAGATACGCAGTATTTT. It is translated as CASSVAETTSTDTQYF.

The chain carries TRBV7-9 and TRBJ2-6; tentative D call: TRBD1 (6 bases). Germline lookup yields CDR1 SEHNR and CDR2 FQNEAQ (reference sequence). This CDR3 is 17 amino acids long. Trimming cost V 5 bases and J 0 bases, with 14 bases left between them. In nucleotides, the CDR3 is TGTGCCAGCAGCCCCAGGGGCTCCTCCTCTGGGGCCAACGTCCTGACTTTC. Its protein is CASSPRGSSSGANVLTF.

The chain has TRBV4-1 and TRBJ2-5; possibly TRBD2 for D (5 bases). The V end was cut by 4 bases, the J end by 5 bases, with 17 bases between. This CDR3 has 15 amino acids. CDR1 and CDR2 (germline): MGHRA, YSYEKL. The CDR3 protein is CASSPQFGSGETQYF. CDR3 bases: TGCGCCAGCAGCCCCCAGTTTGGCTCGGGGGAGACCCAGTACTTC.

This chain uses TRBV10-3 with TRBJ1-5; D is perhaps TRBD1 (5 bases). V lost 10 bases to trimming and J lost 7 bases, with 23 bases between them. This CDR3 comprises 15 residues. CDR1 and CDR2 (germline): ENHRY, SYGVKD. The CDR3 nucleotides are TGTGCCACGGGGGGGACGCTTCAACCAGGGCAGCCCCAGCATTTT. Translating gives CATGGTLQPGQPQHF.

This rearrangement joins TRBV7-8 to TRBJ2-7; a possible D gene is TRBD1 (5 bases). Trimming pared 4 bases from V and 3 bases from J, leaving 10 bases between. Germline lookup yields CDR1 SGHVS and CDR2 FQNEAQ. The CDR3 consists of 13 residues. The CDR3 region is CASSSHQGYEQYF. CDR3 sequence (DNA): TGTGCCAGCAGCTCGCACCAGGGCTACGAGCAGTACTTC.

The chain uses TRBV7-9 and TRBJ1-2; D uncertain. The CDR3 is 14 amino acids. Trimming took off 3 bases at V and 4 bases at J, with 12 bases between the two ends. The germline gives CDR1 SEHNR, CDR2 FQNEAQ (reference sequence). Written as DNA, the CDR3 is TGTGCCAGCAGCTTGGTGTTAGATTTCTATGGCTACACCTTC. Amino acid sequence: CASSLVLDFYGYTF. Variable domain in full (rest from reference TRBV7-9 and TRBJ1-2): DTGVSQNPRHKITKRGQNVTFRCDPISEHNRLYWYRQTLGQGPEFLTYFQNEAQLEKSRLLSDRFSAERPKGSFSTLEIQRTEQGDSAMYLCASSLVLDFYGYTFGSGTRLTVV.

The rearrangement links TRBV12-3 or TRBV12-4 to TRBJ1-5; 8 positions agree with TRBD1. V lost 8 bases to trimming and J lost 4 bases; unmatched junction nucleotides: 4. The CDR3 sequence is 13 residues long. CDR3 DNA: TGTGCCAGCGGACAGGGAAGTAATCAGCCCCAGCATTTT. Its protein is CASGQGSNQPQHF.

The gene calls are TRBV29-1 and TRBJ1-2; D is unresolved. The CDR3 sequence is 10 residues long. Germline lookup yields CDR1 SQVTM and CDR2 ANQGSEA. V shed 1 base and J shed 8 bases, with 5 bases lying between them. CDR3 DNA: TGCAGCGTTGAAGTCAGGGGCTACACCTTC. Translated, it gives CSVEVRGYTF.

The genes are TRBV7-6 and TRBJ1-1; TRBD1 matches at 7 bases. Germline-derived CDR1 and CDR2 are SGHVS and FNYEAQ. CDR3 size: 13 residues. After removal of 5 bases from V and 5 bases from J, the junction contained 5 bases not matched to a gene. CDR3 region: CASSAGQQTEAFF. In DNA, the CDR3 is TGTGCCAGCAGCGCGGGACAGCAAACTGAAGCTTTCTTT.

The CDR3 coding sequence is TGCGCCAGCAGCCCGTCTACAGGGGTCTCTGGGGCCAACGTCCTGACTTTC. Translating gives CASSPSTGVSGANVLTF. This chain links TRBV4-1 with TRBJ2-6; TRBD1 matches at 7 bases. The length of the CDR3 is 17 residues. Germline loops: CDR1 MGHRA, CDR2 YSYEKL. V shed 4 bases and J 0 bases; nucleotides not matched to a gene: 6.

The chain employs TRBV24-1 and TRBJ1-2; the D gene is possibly TRBD1 (6 bases). The CDR3 has 13 amino acids. Germline lookup yields CDR1 KGHDR and CDR2 SFDVKD. Trimming cost V 4 bases and J 5 bases, with 10 bases left between them. The chain's CDR3 is CATSESTGYGYTF. The CDR3 nucleotides read TGTGCCACCAGTGAAAGTACAGGGTATGGCTACACCTTC.

This chain connects TRBV20-1 to TRBJ1-1; the D is unclear. The germline V gene encodes CDR1 DFQATT and CDR2 SNEGSKA (reference sequence). Between the trimmed V and J ends, which lost 3 bases and 4 bases, there was a span of 12 bases. The CDR3 consists of 13 residues. CDR3 sequence (DNA): TGCAGTGCTAGTTATCTGGGCACCACTGAAGCTTTCTTT. This codes for CSASYLGTTEAFF.